This T cell receptor beta chain was profiled in a study of graft-versus-host responses after intestinal transplantation. Study-wide background: Multivisceral, liver-intestinal, or isolated intestinal grafts went to recipients. Anti-thymocyte globulin was used for induction in all recipients, who then took tacrolimus and steroids for approximately 3 years. Whole-study results and caveats: Early post-transplant HvG declines were associated with peak circulating GvH clone levels.

The germline V gene has CDR1 SNHLY and CDR2 FYNNEI. J was trimmed by 4 bases and V by 0 bases; bases with no gene match: 13. This CDR3 region has 19 residues. A word on this clone: Its antigen is undetermined.

Only in-frame clones appear in the TCRdb table, and some are missing; sequencing was by immunoSEQ multiplex PCR. This table holds around 30,000 clones, 85% to 95% found once. This material consisted of PBMCs, taken about 62 days after intestinal transplant. The sequence came from a human patient who received an intestinal transplant, so some T cells may come from the graft donor. V gene TRBV2 combines with J gene TRBJ2-3, with TRBD2 matching 10 bases. DNA of the CDR3: TGTGCCAGCAGTGAAGCGTCCCTTAGAGCTAGCGGGAGCCCAGATACGCAGTATTTT. Translating gives CASSEASLRASGSPDTQYF.